This TCR beta chain was documented in a study of cytomegalovirus exposure and HLA in healthy donors. For the study at large: Around 86 million unique TCRs, all from HLA-typed donors, were included in an early release of the data.

Deletions cut 4 bases from V and 5 bases from J, with 15 bases between. The CDR3 runs 14 residues. Germline V gives CDR1 SGHTS, CDR2 YDEGEE. The PCR had 60 Vbeta and 13 Jbeta primers. Data came from immunoSEQ multiplex PCR; TCRdb stores just in-frame clones and leaves some out. This sample carries about 110,000 clones, over 70% of them seen once, and the ten largest clones take around 2.3%. The sample holds a few counts of this clone. This rearrangement joins TRBV5-8 to TRBJ1-2; a possible D gene is TRBD1 (5 bases). This TCR was sampled from a man between 25 and 39 years old in good health and CMV-seronegative. Source material: PBMCs. The CDR3 nucleotides read TGTGCCAGCAGCCTTCGGGGGGTCGGTTATGGCTACACCTTC. Translated: CASSLRGVGYGYTF.